Shown below are 12 T cell receptor beta chains from a single sample sequenced in a study of T cell responses to AZD1222 COVID-19 vaccine (dated by TCRdb to the early 2020s). The time point label for this specimen denotes: baseline before first vaccination. Library construction relied on the immunoSEQ multiplex PCR assay. TCRdb holds this immuneACCESS table with in-frame rearrangements only. Some clones are missing; in checked studies, unresolved V genes explain under half, and the rest has no known cause. Across this sample there are more than 110,000 clones, with roughly 88% seen only once. The top ten clonotypes cover approximately 3.7% of the sample. Source: peripheral blood, taken on day 0 of AZD1222 vaccination. The receptors were sampled from an adult in good health.

The sample holds one count of this clone. The DNA for the CDR3 is TGCGCCAGCAGGCAGGGGGGAGTAACCTACGAGCAGTACTTC. It is translated as CASRQGGVTYEQYF. The chain recombines TRBV5-1 with TRBJ2-7, with D perhaps matching TRBD1 (7 bases). The V end was cut by 5 bases, the J end by 2 bases, with 14 bases between. This CDR3 region has 14 residues. Germline CDR1 and CDR2: SGHRS and YFSETQ. Looking up the rest from reference TRBV5-1 and TRBJ2-7 gives the full variable domain: KAGVTQTPRYLIKTRGQQVTLSCSPISGHRSVSWYQQTPGQGLQFLFEYFSETQRNKGNFPGRFSGRQFSNSRSEMNVSTLELGDSALYLCASRQGGVTYEQYFGPGTRLTVT.

This clone was seen more than once but under ten times. V is TRBV7-9 and J is TRBJ2-7; D tentatively reads TRBD1 or TRBD2 (5 bases each). V was pared by 7 bases and J by 5 bases, with 18 bases between. The CDR3 extends over 14 amino acids. Germline V gives CDR1 SEHNR, CDR2 FQNEAQ (reference sequence). The CDR3 DNA is TGTGCCAGCAACGGGGACGGGCGGGTCAACGAGCAGTACTTC. This gives the protein CASNGDGRVNEQYF.

This chain uses TRBV30 with TRBJ2-3; TRBD2 aligns across 7 bases. The germline V gene has CDR1 GTSNPN and CDR2 SVGIG (reference sequence). The CDR3 runs 13 residues. V lost 5 bases to trimming and J lost 5 bases; unmatched junction nucleotides: 7. DNA of the CDR3: TGTGCCTGGGCTAAGCGGGAAAGAGATACGCAGTATTTT. This translates into CAWAKRERDTQYF.

The genes are TRBV4-3 and TRBJ1-4, with D perhaps TRBD1 (6 bases). The CDR3 is made up of 18 amino acids. CDR1 is LGHNA and CDR2 is YSLEER in the germline V gene. The V end lost 4 bases, the J end lost 1 base, and 19 bases lay between the germline ends. CDR3 in amino acids: CASSPLGGARGTNEKLFF. CDR3 nucleotide sequence: TGCGCCAGCAGCCCCCTCGGAGGGGCCAGGGGAACTAATGAAAAACTGTTTTTT.

CDR3 protein: CASSLGRDSYSPLHF. CDR3 DNA sequence: TGCGCCAGCAGCTTGGGCAGGGACAGCTATTCACCCCTCCACTTT. This chain joins TRBV5-1 and TRBJ1-6; TRBD1 matches at 7 bases. The J segment lost 8 bases and the V segment lost 0 bases, leaving 5 bases of the junction unmatched. Germline V gene data show CDR1 as SGHRS and CDR2 as YFSETQ. The CDR3 runs to 15 residues.

The rearrangement links TRBV7-2 to TRBJ2-2; 7 bases agree with TRBD2. The trim removed 2 bases at V and 6 bases at J, leaving 3 bases unmatched. Germline-derived CDR1 and CDR2 are SGHTA and FQGNSA. The length of the CDR3 is 14 residues. For the CDR3, the DNA is TGTGCCAGCAGCTTACGGGGGGACGCCGGGGAGCTGTTTTTT. Translated: CASSLRGDAGELFF.

CDR3: CASSLVASPLHF. In DNA, the CDR3 is TGTGCCAGCAGCTTAGTAGCTTCACCCCTCCACTTT. The rearrangement uses TRBV7-8 and TRBJ1-6; unclear D gene. The CDR3 has 12 amino acids. Per the germline V gene, CDR1 is SGHVS and CDR2 is FQNEAQ. The V gene lost 1 base and the J gene lost 9 bases, with 4 bases spanning the gap. Variable domain in full (rest from reference TRBV7-8 and TRBJ1-6): GAGVSQSPRYKVAKRGQDVALRCDPISGHVSLFWYQQALGQGPEFLTYFQNEAQLDKSGLPSDRFFAERPEGSVSTLKIQRTQQEDSAVYLCASSLVASPLHFGNGTRLTVT.

This clone was counted between two and nine times. CDR3 in amino acids: CASSVGGGNQPQHF. CDR3 bases: TGTGCCAGCAGCGTAGGAGGGGGCAATCAGCCCCAGCATTTT. J is TRBJ1-5 and V is TRBV7-2; tentative D call: TRBD1 (5 bases). CDR3 length: 14 residues. With 5 bases removed from V and 2 bases from J, the gap between germline ends came to 10 bases. CDR1 is SGHTA, CDR2 FQGNSA, per germline.

The CDR3 DNA follows: TGCGCCAGCAGCCGTTATTTAGTGGCGAACACTGAAGCTTTCTTT. Its translation is CASSRYLVANTEAFF. The chain has TRBV5-1 and TRBJ1-1; D ambiguous. V shed 4 bases and J shed 1 base, with 14 bases lying between them. Germline CDR1 SGHRS, CDR2 YFSETQ. The CDR3 is 15 residues long.

The chain couples TRBV7-9 to TRBJ1-3; D possibly corresponds to TRBD1 (5 bases). Per germline, CDR1 SEHNR and CDR2 FQNEAQ (reference sequence). V was clipped by 5 bases and J by 8 bases, with 16 bases between them. The CDR3 has 14 amino acids. CDR3 nucleotide sequence: TGTGCCAGCAGCCCATTGGGGGTCGCAGACACCATATATTTT. Protein: CASSPLGVADTIYF. The whole variable domain, remainder taken from reference TRBV7-9 and TRBJ1-3, is DTGVSQNPRHKITKRGQNVTFRCDPISEHNRLYWYRQTLGQGPEFLTYFQNEAQLEKSRLLSDRFSAERPKGSFSTLEIQRTEQGDSAMYLCASSPLGVADTIYFGEGSWLTVV.

The chain combines TRBV7-2 with TRBJ2-1, with D possibly being TRBD2 (6 bases). The germline V gene has CDR1 SGHTA and CDR2 FQGNSA. This CDR3 spans 14 amino acids. The V and J ends lost 5 bases and 10 bases respectively, with 18 bases between them. CDR3 DNA sequence: TGTGCCAGCAGCCCGGACTATTCCCCCCGGGAGCAGTTCTTC. It codes for CASSPDYSPREQFF.

The chain joins TRBV6-5 to TRBJ2-1; TRBD1 matches at 7 bases. Losses at the gene ends were 2 bases for V and 5 bases for J; bases not matched to a gene: 3. The length of the CDR3 is 14 residues. CDR1 and CDR2 (germline): MNHEY, SVGAGI. The CDR3 loop reads CASSYATGNNEQFF. As DNA, the CDR3 is TGTGCCAGCAGTTACGCGACAGGGAACAATGAGCAGTTCTTC.